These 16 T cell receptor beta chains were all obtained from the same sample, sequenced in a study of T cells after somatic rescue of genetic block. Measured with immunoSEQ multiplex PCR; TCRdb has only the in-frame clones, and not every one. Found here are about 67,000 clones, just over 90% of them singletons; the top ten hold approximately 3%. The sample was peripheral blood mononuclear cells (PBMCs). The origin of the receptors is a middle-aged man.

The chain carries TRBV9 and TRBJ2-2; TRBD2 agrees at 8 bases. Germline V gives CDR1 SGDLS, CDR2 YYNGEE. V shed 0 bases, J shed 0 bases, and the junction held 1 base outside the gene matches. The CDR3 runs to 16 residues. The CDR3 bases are TGTGCCAGCAGCGTAGGAGCGGGAGCGAACACCGGGGAGCTGTTTTTT. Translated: CASSVGAGANTGELFF.

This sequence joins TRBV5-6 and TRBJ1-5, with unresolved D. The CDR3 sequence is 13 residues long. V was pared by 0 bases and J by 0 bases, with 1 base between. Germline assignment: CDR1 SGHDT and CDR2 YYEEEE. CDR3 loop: CASSLDSNQPQHF. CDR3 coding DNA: TGTGCCAGCAGCTTGGATAGCAATCAGCCCCAGCATTTT.

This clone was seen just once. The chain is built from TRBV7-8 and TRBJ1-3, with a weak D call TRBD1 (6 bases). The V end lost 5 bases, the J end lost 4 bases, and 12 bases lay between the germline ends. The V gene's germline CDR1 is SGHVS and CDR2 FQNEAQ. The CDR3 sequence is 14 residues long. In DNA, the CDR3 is TGTGCCAGCAGCACCAGGGGATCCGGAAACACCATATATTTT. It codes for CASSTRGSGNTIYF.

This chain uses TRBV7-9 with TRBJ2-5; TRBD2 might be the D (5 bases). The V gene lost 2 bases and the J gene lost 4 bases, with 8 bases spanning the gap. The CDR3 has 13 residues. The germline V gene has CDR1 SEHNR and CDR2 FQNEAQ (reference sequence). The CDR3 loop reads CASSLPGIETQYF. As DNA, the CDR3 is TGTGCCAGCAGCTTACCGGGGATAGAGACCCAGTACTTC.

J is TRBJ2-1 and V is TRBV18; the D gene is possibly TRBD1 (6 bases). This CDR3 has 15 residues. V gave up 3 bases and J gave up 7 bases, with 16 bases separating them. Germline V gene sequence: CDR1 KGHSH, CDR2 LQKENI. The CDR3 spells CASSPGPARGNEQFF. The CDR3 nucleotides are TGTGCCAGCTCACCGGGACCCGCTAGGGGGAATGAGCAGTTCTTC.

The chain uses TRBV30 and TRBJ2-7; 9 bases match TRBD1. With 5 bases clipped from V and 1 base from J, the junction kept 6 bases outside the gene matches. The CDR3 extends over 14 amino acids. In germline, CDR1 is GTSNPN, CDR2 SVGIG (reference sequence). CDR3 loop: CAWAIGQGSYEQYF. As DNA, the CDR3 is TGTGCCTGGGCCATTGGACAGGGGTCCTACGAGCAGTACTTC.

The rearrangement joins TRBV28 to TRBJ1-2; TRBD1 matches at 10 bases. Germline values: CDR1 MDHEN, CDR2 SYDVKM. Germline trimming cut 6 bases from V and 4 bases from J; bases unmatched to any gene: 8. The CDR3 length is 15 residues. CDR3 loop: CASSPPDRGVYGYTF. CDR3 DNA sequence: TGTGCCAGCAGCCCTCCGGACAGGGGGGTCTATGGCTACACCTTC.

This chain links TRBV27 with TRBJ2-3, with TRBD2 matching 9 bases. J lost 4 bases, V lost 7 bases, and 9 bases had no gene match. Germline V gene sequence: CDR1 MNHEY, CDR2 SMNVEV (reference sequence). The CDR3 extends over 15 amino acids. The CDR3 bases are TGTGCCAGCACCCCTCTTAGCGGGAGCCCAGATACGCAGTATTTT. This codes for CASTPLSGSPDTQYF.

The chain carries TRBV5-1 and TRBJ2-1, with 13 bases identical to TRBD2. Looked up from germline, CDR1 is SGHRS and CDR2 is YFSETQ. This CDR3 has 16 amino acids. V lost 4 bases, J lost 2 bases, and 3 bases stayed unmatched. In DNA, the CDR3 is TGCGCCAGCAGCACCGGACTAGCGGGAGCCTACAATGAGCAGTTCTTC. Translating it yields CASSTGLAGAYNEQFF.

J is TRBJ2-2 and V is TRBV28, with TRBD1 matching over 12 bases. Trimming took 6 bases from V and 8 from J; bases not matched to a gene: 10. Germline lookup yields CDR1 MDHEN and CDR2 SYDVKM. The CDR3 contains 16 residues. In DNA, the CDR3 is TGTGCCAGCAGGCCCCGGGACAGGGGGCTGGGGGGGGAGCTGTTTTTT. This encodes CASRPRDRGLGGELFF.

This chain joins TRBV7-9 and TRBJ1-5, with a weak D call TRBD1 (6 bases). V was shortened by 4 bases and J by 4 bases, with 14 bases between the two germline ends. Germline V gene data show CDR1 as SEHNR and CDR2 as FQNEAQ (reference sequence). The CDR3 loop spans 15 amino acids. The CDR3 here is CASSSTGRSNQPQHF. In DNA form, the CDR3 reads TGTGCCAGCAGCTCCACAGGGCGTAGTAATCAGCCCCAGCATTTT.

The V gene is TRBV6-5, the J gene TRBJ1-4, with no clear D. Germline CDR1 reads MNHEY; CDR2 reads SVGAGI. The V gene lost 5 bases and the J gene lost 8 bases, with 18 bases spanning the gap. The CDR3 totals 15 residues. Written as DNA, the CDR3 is TGTGCCAGCAGTGACTGGACTCACAGTAACGAAAAACTGTTTTTT. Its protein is CASSDWTHSNEKLFF.

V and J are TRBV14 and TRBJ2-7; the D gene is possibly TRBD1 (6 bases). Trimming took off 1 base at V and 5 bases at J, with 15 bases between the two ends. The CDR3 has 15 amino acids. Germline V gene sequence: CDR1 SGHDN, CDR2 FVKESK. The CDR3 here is CASSQVGRGIDEQYF. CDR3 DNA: TGTGCCAGCAGCCAAGTCGGCAGGGGTATCGACGAGCAGTACTTC.

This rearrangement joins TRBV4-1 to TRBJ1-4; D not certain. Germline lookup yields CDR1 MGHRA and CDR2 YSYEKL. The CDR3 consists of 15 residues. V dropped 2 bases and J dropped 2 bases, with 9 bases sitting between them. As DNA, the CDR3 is TGCGCCAGCAGCCAATTCCTTGGGACTAATGAAAAACTGTTTTTT. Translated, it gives CASSQFLGTNEKLFF.

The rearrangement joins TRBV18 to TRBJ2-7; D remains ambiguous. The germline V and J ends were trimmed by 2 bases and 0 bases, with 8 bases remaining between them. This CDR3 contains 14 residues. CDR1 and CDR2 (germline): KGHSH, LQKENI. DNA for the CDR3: TGTGCCAGCTCACCAGATCTTAGCTCCTACGAGCAGTACTTC. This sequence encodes CASSPDLSSYEQYF. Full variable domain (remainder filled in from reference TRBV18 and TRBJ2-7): NAGVMQNPRHLVRRRGQEARLRCSPMKGHSHVYWYRQLPEEGLKFMVYLQKENIIDESGMPKERFSAEFPKEGPSILRIQQVVRGDSAAYFCASSPDLSSYEQYFGPGTRLTVT.

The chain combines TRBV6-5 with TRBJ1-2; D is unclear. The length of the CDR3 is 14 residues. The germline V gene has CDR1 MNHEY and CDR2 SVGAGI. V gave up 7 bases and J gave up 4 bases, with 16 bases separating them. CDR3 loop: CASTTEGGGYGYTF. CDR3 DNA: TGTGCCAGCACCACAGAGGGCGGCGGCTATGGCTACACCTTC.